Sequencing of this T cell receptor (beta chain) was carried out in a study of neurological immune-mediated disorders. General study findings and limits: The repertoires of 18 of 34 multiple sclerosis patients were placed by phylogenetic grouping in a single related-CDR3 cluster, which may be a signature. Expanded clones shared no identical CDR3 amino acid sequences across subjects, which suggested private TCR-beta repertoires in all groups.

This clonotype was seen many times. Its antigen is unknown. 5'RACE with 10-nucleotide random UMIs generated the cDNA. TCRdb independently ran MiXCR on the 5' RACE reads; one entry per CDR3 protein. The sample lists approximately 65,000 distinct CDR3 sequences, about 5.2% occurring once. Sample: PBMCs. This clonotype was obtained from a human donor with multiple sclerosis. The donor label of this sample is uncertain.

CDR3 protein: CSANTGGPYEQYF. CDR3 DNA sequence: TGCAGTGCCAATACAGGGGGCCCCTACGAGCAGTACTTC. This sequence joins TRBV20-1 and TRBJ2-7; 9 bases align to TRBD1. Per germline, CDR1 DFQATT and CDR2 SNEGSKA (reference sequence). CDR3 length: 13 amino acids. With 6 bases clipped from V and 2 bases from J, the junction kept 5 bases outside the gene matches.